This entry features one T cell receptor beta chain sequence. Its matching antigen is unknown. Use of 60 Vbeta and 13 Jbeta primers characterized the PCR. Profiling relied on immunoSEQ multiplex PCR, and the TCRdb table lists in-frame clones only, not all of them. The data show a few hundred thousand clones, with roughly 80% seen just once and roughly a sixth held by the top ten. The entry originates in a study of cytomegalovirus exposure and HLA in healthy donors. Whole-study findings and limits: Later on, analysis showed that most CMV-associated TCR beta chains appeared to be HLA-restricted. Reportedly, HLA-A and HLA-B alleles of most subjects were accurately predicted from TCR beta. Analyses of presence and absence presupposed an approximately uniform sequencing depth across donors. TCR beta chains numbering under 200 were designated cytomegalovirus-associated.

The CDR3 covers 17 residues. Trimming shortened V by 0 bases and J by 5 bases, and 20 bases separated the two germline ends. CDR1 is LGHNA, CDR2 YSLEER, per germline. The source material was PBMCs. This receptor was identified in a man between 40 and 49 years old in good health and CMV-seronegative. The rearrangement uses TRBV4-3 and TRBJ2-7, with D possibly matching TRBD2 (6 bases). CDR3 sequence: CASSQEGGYGSEDEQYF. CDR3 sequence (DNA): TGCGCCAGCAGCCAAGAGGGGGGATACGGGTCTGAGGACGAGCAGTACTTC.